These T cell receptor beta chains were read from a single sample in a study of blood T cells in healthy people across ages. TCRdb redid the calling of the 5' RACE reads with MiXCR, one entry per CDR3 protein. This sample has some 800,000 distinct CDR3 sequences, with around two fifths found just once. Sample: blood. The receptors derive from a man aged 60 to 69 in good health. Both conserved end residues are part of each CDR3.

V gene	J gene	CDR3 protein
TRBV28	TRBJ2-6	CASSRNRGLWTGANVLTF
TRBV24-1	TRBJ1-5	CATSGQGVNQPQHF
TRBV6-2/TRBV6-3	TRBJ2-3	CASSYSSGGVGTQYF
TRBV18	TRBJ2-1	CASSPGTSGGSSYNEQFF
TRBV20-1	TRBJ2-7	CSASSGGIGLAQYF
TRBV11-3	TRBJ1-2	CASSFVSGYGYTF
TRBV4-1	TRBJ1-4	CASSQDRGISNEKLFF
TRBV12-3/TRBV12-4	TRBJ2-5	CASSLKGLIQETQYF
TRBV5-6	TRBJ2-7	CASREAGQGLYEQYF
TRBV12-3/TRBV12-4	TRBJ2-7	CASSLIPTGPGRYEQYF
TRBV29-1	TRBJ2-1	CSVEGDSTYNEQFF
TRBV7-2	TRBJ2-5	CASSLASGAEGETQYF
TRBV30	TRBJ2-3	CAWDGTSGETDTQYF
TRBV7-2	TRBJ2-4	CASSLGAGGNIQYF
TRBV7-3	TRBJ2-5	CASSAGTGVRNEQYF
TRBV20-1	TRBJ2-3	CSATGTVSTDTQYF
TRBV7-6	TRBJ2-1	CASRDAPWDEQFF
TRBV5-1	TRBJ2-7	CASSLGYGGPEQYF
TRBV11-2	TRBJ2-7	CASSELDSYEQYF
TRBV20-1	TRBJ2-5	CSAEGLRQETQYF
TRBV9	TRBJ2-7	CASSVLKQGRVTYEQYF
TRBV13	TRBJ2-7	CASSYGTGGEQYF
TRBV12-3/TRBV12-4	TRBJ2-5	CASSPGRAGVETQYF
TRBV28	TRBJ2-2	CASRERGGSTGELFF
TRBV6-2/TRBV6-3	TRBJ2-3	CASSHLTAGTLSYTDTQYF
TRBV6-5	TRBJ2-1	CASQSTGPYNEQFF
TRBV20-1	TRBJ2-4	CSAARQGFQQYF
TRBV20-1	TRBJ2-3	CSASRRGMTSTDTQYF
TRBV19	TRBJ2-7	CASSRRQGDGDYEQYF
TRBV29-1	TRBJ1-2	CSVEGNGIGYGYTF
TRBV7-9	TRBJ1-1	CASGAEAFF
TRBV7-9	TRBJ1-1	CASSFGGSLNTEAFF
TRBV14	TRBJ1-3	CASSLFSNTIYF
TRBV7-9	TRBJ2-3	CASRYSTREEDTQYF
TRBV25-1	TRBJ2-1	CASSRTGPIWDEQFF
TRBV13	-	CASSPLQGIREQYF
TRBV27	TRBJ2-7	CASSPTSGGVYPYF
TRBV11-3	TRBJ2-5	CASTQGTGRGETQYF
TRBV5-4	TRBJ2-7	CANSQGGQAVYEQYF
TRBV4-1	TRBJ2-7	CASSQDHLAGNEQYF
TRBV6-2/TRBV6-3	TRBJ1-5	CASSALLWQPQHF
TRBV10-3	TRBJ2-5	CAISDSPQGRVWYF
TRBV6-2/TRBV6-3	TRBJ2-7	CASTRGRGQYEQYF
TRBV2	TRBJ2-7	CASRGTGRSSYGQYF
TRBV9	TRBJ2-3	CASSVVGYLTDTQYF
TRBV27	TRBJ2-7	CASRQIGTGSDEQYF